Listed below are T cell receptor beta chains from one sample, sequenced in a study of cytomegalovirus exposure and HLA in healthy donors. Assay: immunoSEQ multiplex PCR; the TCRdb copy retains only in-frame clones and omits some. This sample's table reports some 62,000 clones. The sample comprised PBMCs. These receptors originate from a man aged 30 to 45 in good health and CMV-seropositive. The CDR3 runs from the conserved cysteine through the conserved F or W. The order of the fields is J gene, V gene, CDR3 length, D gene, CDR3 protein, CDR3 DNA. D genes are given only for firm matches.

>TRBJ1-2|TRBV5-4|15|NA
CASSLAITANYGYTF
TGTGCCAGCAGCTTGGCTATTACAGCTAACTATGGCTACACCTTC
>TRBJ2-7|TRBV30|15|TRBD1
CAWSVWERGPYEQYF
TGTGCCTGGAGTGTTTGGGAAAGGGGGCCCTACGAGCAGTACTTC
>TRBJ2-1|TRBV30|13|NA
CAWSVVRYNEQFF
TGTGCCTGGAGTGTTGTCAGGTACAATGAGCAGTTCTTC
>TRBJ1-1|TRBV30|14|TRBD1
CAWSRTGRGTEAFF
TGTGCCTGGAGTCGGACAGGGCGAGGCACTGAAGCTTTCTTT
>TRBJ1-4|TRBV19|14|NA
CASSIKPRGEKLFF
TGTGCCAGTAGTATCAAACCCCGAGGGGAAAAACTGTTTTTT
>TRBJ2-5|TRBV30|12|TRBD2
CASSGNQETQYF
TGTGCCTCTAGCGGAAACCAAGAGACCCAGTACTTC
>TRBJ2-7|TRBV10-1|15|TRBD2
CASSQLAGDAYEQYF
TGCGCCAGCAGTCAACTAGCGGGGGACGCCTACGAGCAGTACTTC
>TRBJ2-1|TRBV10-3|14|TRBD2
CAIRGTSGSNEQFF
TGTGCCATCCGAGGGACTAGCGGGAGCAATGAGCAGTTCTTC
>TRBJ2-3|TRBV25-1|16|TRBD2
CASRPQKGGSTDTQYF
TGTGCCAGCAGACCACAAAAGGGAGGGAGCACAGATACGCAGTATTTT
>TRBJ1-3|TRBV6-1|12|NA
CASTTEGNTIYF
TGTGCCAGCACGACGGAGGGAAACACCATATATTTT
>TRBJ1-1|TRBV27|13|NA
CASSRRENTEAFF
TGTGCCAGCAGTCGGAGGGAGAACACTGAAGCTTTCTTT
>TRBJ1-2|TRBV6-6|16|NA
CASSYTATGTSYGYTF
TGTGCCAGCAGTTACACGGCTACAGGGACTAGCTATGGCTACACCTTC
>TRBJ1-5|TRBV5-1|15|NA
CASSLAPGGQQPQHF
TGCGCCAGCAGCTTGGCCCCCGGGGGGCAGCAGCCCCAGCATTTT
>TRBJ2-2|TRBV4-2|14|NA
CASSQVREAGELFF
TGTGCCAGCAGCCAAGTTAGGGAGGCCGGGGAGCTGTTTTTT
>TRBJ2-7|TRBV11-3|16|NA
CASSLSGRPGAWEQYF
TGTGCCAGCAGCTTATCTGGGAGGCCCGGGGCTTGGGAGCAGTACTTC
>TRBJ2-1|TRBV10-3|14|NA
CAISEPDTGNEQFF
TGTGCCATCAGTGAGCCCGATACGGGGAATGAGCAGTTCTTC